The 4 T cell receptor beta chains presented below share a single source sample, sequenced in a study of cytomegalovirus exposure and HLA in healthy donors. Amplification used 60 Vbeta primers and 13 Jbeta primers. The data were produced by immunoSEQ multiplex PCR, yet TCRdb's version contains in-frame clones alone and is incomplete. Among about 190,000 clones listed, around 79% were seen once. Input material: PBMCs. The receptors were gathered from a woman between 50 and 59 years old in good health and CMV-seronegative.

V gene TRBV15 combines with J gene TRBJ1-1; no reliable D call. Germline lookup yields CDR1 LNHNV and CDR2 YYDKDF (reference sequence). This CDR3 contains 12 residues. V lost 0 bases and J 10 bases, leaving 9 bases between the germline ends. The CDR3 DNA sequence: TGTGCCACCAGCAGAGATCGGGAGGGAGCTTTCTTT. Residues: CATSRDREGAFF.

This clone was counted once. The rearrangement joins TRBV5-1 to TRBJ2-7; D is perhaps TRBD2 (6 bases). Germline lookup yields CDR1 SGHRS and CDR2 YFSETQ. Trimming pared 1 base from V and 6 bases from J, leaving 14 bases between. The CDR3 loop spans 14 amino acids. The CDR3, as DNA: TGCGCCAGCAGCTTGCAGGGTTCGGGGGTCGAGCAGTACTTC. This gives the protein CASSLQGSGVEQYF.

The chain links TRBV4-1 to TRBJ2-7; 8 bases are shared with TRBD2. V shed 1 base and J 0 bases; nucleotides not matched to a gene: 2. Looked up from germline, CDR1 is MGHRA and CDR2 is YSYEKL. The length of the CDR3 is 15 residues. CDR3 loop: CASSQAGTSSYEQYF. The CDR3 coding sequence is TGCGCCAGCAGCCAAGCGGGGACTAGCTCCTACGAGCAGTACTTC.

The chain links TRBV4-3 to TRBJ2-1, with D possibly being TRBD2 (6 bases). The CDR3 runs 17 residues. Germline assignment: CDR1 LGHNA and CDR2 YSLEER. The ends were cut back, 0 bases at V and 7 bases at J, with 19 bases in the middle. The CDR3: CASSQEIAAHLGNEQFF. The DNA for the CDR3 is TGCGCCAGCAGCCAAGAAATAGCGGCCCATTTGGGAAATGAGCAGTTCTTC.